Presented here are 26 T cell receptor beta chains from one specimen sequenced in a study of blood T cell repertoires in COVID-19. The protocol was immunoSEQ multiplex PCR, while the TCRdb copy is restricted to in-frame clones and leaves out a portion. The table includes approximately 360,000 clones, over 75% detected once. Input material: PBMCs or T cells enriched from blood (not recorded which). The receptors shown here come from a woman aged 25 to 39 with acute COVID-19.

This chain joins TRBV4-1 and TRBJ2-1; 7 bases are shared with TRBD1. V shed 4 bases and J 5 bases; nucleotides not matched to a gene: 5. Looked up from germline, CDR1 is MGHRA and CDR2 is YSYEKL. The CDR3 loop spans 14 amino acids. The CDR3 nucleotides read TGCGCCAGCAGCCTTAGGGGGCGAGACAATGAGCAGTTCTTC. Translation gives CASSLRGRDNEQFF.

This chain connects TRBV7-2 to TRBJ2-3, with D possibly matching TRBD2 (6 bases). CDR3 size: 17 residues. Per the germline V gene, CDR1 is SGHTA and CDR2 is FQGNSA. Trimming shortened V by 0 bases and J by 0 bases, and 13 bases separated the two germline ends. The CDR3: CASSLALGGTSTDTQYF. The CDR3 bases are TGTGCCAGCAGCTTAGCCCTTGGGGGGACTAGCACAGATACGCAGTATTTT.

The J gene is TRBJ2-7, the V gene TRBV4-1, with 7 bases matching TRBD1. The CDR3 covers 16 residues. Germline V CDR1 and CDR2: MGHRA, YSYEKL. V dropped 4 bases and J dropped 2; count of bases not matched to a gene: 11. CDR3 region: CASSLRQGEKAYEQYF. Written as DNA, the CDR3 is TGCGCCAGCAGCCTAAGACAGGGCGAGAAAGCCTACGAGCAGTACTTC.

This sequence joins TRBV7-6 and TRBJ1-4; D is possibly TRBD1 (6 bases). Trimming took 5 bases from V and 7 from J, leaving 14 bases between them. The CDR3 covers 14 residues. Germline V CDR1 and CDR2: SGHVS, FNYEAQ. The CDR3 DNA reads TGTGCCAGCAGCCTCGACGGACAGAGTGAAAAACTGTTTTTT. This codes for CASSLDGQSEKLFF.

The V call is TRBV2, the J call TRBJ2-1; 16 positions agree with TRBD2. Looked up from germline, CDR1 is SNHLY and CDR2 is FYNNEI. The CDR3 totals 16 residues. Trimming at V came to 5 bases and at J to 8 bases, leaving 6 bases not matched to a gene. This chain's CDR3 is CASSWGLAGGQDEQFF. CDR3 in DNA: TGTGCCAGCAGTTGGGGACTAGCGGGGGGGCAGGATGAGCAGTTCTTC.

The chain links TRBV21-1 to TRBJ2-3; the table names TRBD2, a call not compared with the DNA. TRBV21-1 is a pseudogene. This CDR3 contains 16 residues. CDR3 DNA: TGTGCCAGCAGCAAAGACCTAGCGATAGCGGTAATGGTGCAGTATTTT. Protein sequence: CASSKDLAIAVMVQYF.

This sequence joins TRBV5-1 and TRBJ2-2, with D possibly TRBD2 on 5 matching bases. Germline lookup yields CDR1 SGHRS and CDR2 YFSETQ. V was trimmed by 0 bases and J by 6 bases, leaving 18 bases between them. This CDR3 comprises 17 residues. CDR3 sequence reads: CASSLAGGVIGAGELFF. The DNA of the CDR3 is TGCGCCAGCAGCTTGGCCGGAGGAGTTATTGGTGCCGGGGAGCTGTTTTTT.

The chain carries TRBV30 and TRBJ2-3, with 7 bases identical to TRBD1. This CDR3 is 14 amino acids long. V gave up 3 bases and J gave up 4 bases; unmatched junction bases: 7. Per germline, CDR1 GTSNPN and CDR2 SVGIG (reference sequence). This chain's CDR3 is CAWSHKGGPDTQYF. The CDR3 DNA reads TGTGCCTGGAGCCACAAAGGGGGCCCAGATACGCAGTATTTT.

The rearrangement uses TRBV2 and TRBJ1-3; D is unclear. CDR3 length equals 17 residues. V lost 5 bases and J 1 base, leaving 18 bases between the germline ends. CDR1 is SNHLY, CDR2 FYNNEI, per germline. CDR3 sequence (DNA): TGTGCCAGCAGTCTCTTTGGGCCTTTTTCTTCTGGAAACACCATATATTTT. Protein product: CASSLFGPFSSGNTIYF.

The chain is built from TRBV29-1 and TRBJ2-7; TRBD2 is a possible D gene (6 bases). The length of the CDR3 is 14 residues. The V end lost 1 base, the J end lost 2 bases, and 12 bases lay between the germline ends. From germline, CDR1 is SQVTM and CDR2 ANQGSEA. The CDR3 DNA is TGCAGCGTTGAAGGTGGGACTGAGGCCTACGAGCAGTACTTC. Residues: CSVEGGTEAYEQYF.

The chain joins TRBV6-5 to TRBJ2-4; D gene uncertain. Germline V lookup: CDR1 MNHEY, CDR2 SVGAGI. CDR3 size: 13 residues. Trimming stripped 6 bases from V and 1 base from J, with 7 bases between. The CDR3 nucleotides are TGTGCCAGCAGGACCGGGGCCAAAAACATTCAGTACTTC. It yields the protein CASRTGAKNIQYF.

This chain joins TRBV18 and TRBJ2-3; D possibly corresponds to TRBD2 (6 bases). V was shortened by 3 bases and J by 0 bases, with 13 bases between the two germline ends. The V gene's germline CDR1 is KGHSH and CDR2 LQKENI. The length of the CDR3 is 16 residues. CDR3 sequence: CASSPGDSSSTDTQYF. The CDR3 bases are TGTGCCAGCTCACCGGGGGACTCCTCTAGCACAGATACGCAGTATTTT.

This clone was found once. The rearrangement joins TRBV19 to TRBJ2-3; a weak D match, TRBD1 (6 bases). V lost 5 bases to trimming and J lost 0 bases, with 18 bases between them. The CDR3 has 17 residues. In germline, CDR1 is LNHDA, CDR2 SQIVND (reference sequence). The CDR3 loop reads CASSAYRALASTDTQYF. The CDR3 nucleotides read TGTGCCAGTAGTGCTTACAGGGCCTTAGCTAGCACAGATACGCAGTATTTT.

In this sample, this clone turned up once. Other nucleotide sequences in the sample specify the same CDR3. CDR3 nucleotide sequence: TGTGCCTGGAGTGTTCAGGGGGCTAGCAATCAGCCCCAGCATTTT. This sequence encodes CAWSVQGASNQPQHF. The rearrangement uses TRBV30 and TRBJ1-5; TRBD1 aligns across 8 bases. Germline V gene lookup returns CDR1 GTSNPN and CDR2 SVGIG (reference sequence). V shed 0 bases and J 0 bases; nucleotides not matched to a gene: 1. The CDR3 runs to 15 residues.

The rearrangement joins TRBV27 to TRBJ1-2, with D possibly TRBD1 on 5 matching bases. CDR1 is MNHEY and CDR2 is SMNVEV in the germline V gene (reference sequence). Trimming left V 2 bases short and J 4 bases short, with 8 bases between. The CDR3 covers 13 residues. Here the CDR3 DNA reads TGTGCCAGCAGTTTAAGGGGTGGCTATGGCTACACCTTC. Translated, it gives CASSLRGGYGYTF.

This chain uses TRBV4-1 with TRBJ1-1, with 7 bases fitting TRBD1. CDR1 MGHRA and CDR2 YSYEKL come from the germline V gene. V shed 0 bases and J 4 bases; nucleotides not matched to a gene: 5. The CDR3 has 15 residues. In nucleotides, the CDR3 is TGCGCCAGCAGCCAAGATGGCCAGGGGGGCACTGAAGCTTTCTTT. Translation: CASSQDGQGGTEAFF.

The CDR3 region is CASSAGTVMNYEQYF. CDR3 DNA sequence: TGTGCCAGCAGCGCTGGGACAGTCATGAACTACGAGCAGTACTTC. The chain links TRBV9 to TRBJ2-7; 7 nucleotides align to TRBD1. The CDR3 contains 15 residues. The germline V gene has CDR1 SGDLS and CDR2 YYNGEE. Trimming removed 3 bases from V and 3 bases from J; junction bases left unmatched: 9.

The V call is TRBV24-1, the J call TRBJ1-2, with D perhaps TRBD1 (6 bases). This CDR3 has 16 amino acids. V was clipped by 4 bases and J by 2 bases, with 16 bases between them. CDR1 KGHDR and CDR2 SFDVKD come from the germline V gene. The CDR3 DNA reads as TGTGCCACCAGTGACGCAACCGATACAGGGAACTATGGCTACACCTTC. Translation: CATSDATDTGNYGYTF.

The CDR3 coding sequence is TGCGCCAGCAGCCCCCAACAACAGGGGGCGGGCTATGGCTACACCTTC. Translating gives CASSPQQQGAGYGYTF. The chain employs TRBV5-1 and TRBJ1-2; TRBD1 aligns across 9 bases. J gave up 4 bases and V 4 bases, and 11 bases lay outside the gene matches. This CDR3 is built from 16 residues. Germline CDR1 is SGHRS and CDR2 is YFSETQ.

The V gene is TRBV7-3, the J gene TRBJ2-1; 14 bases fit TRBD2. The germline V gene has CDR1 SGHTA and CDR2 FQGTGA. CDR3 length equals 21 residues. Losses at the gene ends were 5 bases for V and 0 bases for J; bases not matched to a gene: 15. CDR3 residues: CASSLLPEGLAGGVSYNEQFF. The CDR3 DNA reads TGTGCCAGCAGCCTCCTTCCCGAAGGACTAGCGGGGGGCGTCTCCTACAATGAGCAGTTCTTC.

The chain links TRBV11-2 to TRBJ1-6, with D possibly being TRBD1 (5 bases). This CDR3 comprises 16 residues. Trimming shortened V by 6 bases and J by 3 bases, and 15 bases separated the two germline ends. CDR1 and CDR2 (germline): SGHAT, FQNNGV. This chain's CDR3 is CASRHPGQGYNSPLHF. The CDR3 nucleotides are TGTGCCAGCAGGCACCCCGGCCAGGGCTATAATTCACCCCTCCACTTT.

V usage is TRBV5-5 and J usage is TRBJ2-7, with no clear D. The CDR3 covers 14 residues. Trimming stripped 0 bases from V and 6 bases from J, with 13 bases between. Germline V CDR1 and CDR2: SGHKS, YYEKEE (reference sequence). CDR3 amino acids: CASSLAGSKGEQYF. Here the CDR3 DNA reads TGTGCCAGCAGCTTGGCAGGTTCAAAAGGCGAGCAGTACTTC.

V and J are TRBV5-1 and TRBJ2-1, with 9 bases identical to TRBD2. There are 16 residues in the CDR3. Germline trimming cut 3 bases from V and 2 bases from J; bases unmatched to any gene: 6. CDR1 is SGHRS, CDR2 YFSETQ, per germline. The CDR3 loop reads CASSSVAGAPYNEQFF. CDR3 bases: TGCGCCAGCAGCTCTGTAGCGGGGGCGCCCTACAATGAGCAGTTCTTC.

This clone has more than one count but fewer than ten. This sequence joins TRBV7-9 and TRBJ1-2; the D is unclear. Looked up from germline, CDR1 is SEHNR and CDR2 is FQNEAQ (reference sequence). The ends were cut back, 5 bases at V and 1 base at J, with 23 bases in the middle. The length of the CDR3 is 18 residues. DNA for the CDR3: TGTGCCAGCAGCCCAAATACTCCCGACACTCCTTATAACTATGGCTACACCTTC. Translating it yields CASSPNTPDTPYNYGYTF. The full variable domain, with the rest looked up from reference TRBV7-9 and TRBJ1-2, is DTGVSQNPRHKITKRGQNVTFRCDPISEHNRLYWYRQTLGQGPEFLTYFQNEAQLEKSRLLSDRFSAERPKGSFSTLEIQRTEQGDSAMYLCASSPNTPDTPYNYGYTFGSGTRLTVV.

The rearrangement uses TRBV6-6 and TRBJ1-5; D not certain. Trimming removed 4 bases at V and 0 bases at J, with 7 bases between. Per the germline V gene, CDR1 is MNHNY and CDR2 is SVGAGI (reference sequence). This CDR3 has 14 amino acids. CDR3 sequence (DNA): TGTGCCAGCAGTTCCGGTTATAGCAATCAGCCCCAGCATTTT. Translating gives CASSSGYSNQPQHF.

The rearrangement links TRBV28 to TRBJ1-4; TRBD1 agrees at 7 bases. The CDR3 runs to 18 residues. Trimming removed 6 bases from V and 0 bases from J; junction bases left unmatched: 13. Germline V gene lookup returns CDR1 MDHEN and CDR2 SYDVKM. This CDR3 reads CASRPQGHKTATNEKLFF. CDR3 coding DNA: TGTGCCAGCAGGCCACAGGGGCATAAGACTGCAACTAATGAAAAACTGTTTTTT.